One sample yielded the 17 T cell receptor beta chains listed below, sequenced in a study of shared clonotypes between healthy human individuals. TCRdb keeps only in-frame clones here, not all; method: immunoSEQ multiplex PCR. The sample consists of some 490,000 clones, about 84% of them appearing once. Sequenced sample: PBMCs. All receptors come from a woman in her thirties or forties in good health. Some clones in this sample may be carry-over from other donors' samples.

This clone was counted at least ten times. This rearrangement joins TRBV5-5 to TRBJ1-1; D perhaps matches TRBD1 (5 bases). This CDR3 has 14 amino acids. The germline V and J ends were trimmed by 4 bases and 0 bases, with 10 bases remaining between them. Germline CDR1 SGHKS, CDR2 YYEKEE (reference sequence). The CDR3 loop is CASSQDSMNTEAFF. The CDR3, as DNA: TGTGCCAGCAGCCAAGACAGTATGAACACTGAAGCTTTCTTT.

CDR3 region: CASSPLIGGTDTQYF. In DNA, the CDR3 is TGTGCCAGCAGTCCTCTGATTGGGGGCACAGATACGCAGTATTTT. The gene calls are TRBV28 and TRBJ2-3; D unresolved. CDR3 length: 15 amino acids. Trimming removed 5 bases at V and 1 base at J, with 13 bases between. Germline lookup yields CDR1 MDHEN and CDR2 SYDVKM.

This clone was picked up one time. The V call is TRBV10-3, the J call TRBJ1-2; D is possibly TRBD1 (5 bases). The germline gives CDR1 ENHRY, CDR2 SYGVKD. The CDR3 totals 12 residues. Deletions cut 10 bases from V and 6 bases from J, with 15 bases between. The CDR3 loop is CATYRTDNGYTF. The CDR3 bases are TGTGCCACATACAGGACCGATAATGGCTACACCTTC.

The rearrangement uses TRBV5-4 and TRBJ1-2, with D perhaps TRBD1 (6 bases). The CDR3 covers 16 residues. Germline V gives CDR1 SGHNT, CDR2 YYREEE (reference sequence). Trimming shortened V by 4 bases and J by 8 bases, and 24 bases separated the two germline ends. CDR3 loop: CASSRQVTRASRGYTF. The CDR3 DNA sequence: TGTGCCAGCAGCAGACAGGTTACTCGAGCTAGTAGGGGCTACACCTTC.

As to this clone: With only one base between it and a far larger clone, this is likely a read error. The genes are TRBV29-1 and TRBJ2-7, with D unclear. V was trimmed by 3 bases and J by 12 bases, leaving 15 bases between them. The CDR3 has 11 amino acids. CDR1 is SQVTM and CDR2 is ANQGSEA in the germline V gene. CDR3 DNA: TGCAGCGTTGATCTCTACAGTCGGTCGTACTTC. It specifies CSVDLYSRSYF.

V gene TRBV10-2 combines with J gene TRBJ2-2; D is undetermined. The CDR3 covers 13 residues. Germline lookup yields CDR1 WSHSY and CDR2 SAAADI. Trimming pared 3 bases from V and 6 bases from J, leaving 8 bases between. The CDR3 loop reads CASSEGQAGELFF. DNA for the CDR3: TGCGCCAGCAGTGAAGGGCAGGCCGGGGAGCTGTTTTTT.

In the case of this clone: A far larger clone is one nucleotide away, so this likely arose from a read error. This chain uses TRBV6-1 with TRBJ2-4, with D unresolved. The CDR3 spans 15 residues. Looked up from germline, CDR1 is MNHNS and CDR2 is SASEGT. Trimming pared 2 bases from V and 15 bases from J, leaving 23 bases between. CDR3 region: CASSERVMARVVAYF. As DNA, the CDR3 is TGTGCCAGCAGTGAAAGGGTGATGGCCCGAGTAGTAGCGTACTTC.

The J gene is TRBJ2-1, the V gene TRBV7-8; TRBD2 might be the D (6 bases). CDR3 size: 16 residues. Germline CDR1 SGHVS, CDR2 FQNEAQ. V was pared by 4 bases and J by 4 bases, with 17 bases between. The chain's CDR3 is CASSSGGWAGYNEQFF. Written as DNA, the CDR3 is TGTGCCAGCAGCTCCGGGGGATGGGCAGGGTACAATGAGCAGTTCTTC.

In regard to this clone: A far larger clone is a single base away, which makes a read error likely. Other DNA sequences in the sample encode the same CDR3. The DNA for the CDR3 is TGCGCCAGTAGCCAGGACAGGGCCCGCACAGATACGCAGTATTTT. It yields the protein CASSQDRARTDTQYF. V is TRBV4-3 and J is TRBJ2-3; 8 nucleotides match TRBD1. The CDR3 spans 15 residues. Germline V gene sequence: CDR1 LGHNA, CDR2 YSLEER.

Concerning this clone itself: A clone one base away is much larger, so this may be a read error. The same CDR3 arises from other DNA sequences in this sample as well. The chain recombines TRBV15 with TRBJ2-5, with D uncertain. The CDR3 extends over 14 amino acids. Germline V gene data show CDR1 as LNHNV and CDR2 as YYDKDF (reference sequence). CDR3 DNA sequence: TGTGCCACCAGCAGAGAATCCAACCAAGAAACCCAGTACTTC. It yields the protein CATSRESNQETQYF.

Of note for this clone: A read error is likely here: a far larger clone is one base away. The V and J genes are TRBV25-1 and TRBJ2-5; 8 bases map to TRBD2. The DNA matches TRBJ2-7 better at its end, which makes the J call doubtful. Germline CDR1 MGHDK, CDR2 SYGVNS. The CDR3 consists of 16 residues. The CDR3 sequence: CASSDITSGHRDEQYF. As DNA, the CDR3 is TGTGCCAGCAGTGACATCACTAGCGGCCATAGGGACGAGCAGTACTTC.

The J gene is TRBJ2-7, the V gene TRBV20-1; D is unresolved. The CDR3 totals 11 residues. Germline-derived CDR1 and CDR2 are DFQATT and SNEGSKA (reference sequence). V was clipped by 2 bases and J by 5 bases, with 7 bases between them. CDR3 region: CSARPTNEQYF. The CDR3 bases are TGCAGTGCTAGACCAACGAACGAGCAGTACTTC.

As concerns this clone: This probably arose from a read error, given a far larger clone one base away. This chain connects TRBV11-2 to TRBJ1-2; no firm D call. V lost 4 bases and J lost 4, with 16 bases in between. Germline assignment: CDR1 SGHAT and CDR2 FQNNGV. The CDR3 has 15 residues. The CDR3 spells CASSSQIAAPYGYTF. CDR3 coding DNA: TGTGCCAGCAGCTCACAAATCGCAGCACCCTATGGCTACACCTTC.

As DNA, the CDR3 is TGCAGCGTTGAAGCCGACAGGGGTCAGACCCAGTACTTC. Its protein is CSVEADRGQTQYF. V usage is TRBV29-1 and J usage is TRBJ2-5; 8 nucleotides align to TRBD1. The length of the CDR3 is 13 residues. Germline CDR1 and CDR2: SQVTM and ANQGSEA. J was trimmed by 6 bases and V by 1 base; bases with no gene match: 4.

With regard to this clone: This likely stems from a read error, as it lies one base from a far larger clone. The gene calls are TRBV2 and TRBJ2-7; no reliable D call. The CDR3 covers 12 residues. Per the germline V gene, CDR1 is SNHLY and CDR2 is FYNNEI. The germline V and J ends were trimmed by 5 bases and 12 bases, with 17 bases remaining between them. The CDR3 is CASSWATTLPYF. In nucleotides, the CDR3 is TGTGCCAGCAGTTGGGCCACGACACTTCCGTACTTC.

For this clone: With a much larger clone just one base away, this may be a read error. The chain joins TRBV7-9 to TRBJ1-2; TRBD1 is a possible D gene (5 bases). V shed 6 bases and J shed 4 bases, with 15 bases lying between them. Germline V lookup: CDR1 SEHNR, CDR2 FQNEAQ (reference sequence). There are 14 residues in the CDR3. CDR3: CASSLRGWIYGYTF. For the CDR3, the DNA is TGTGCCAGCAGTCTGCGGGGGTGGATCTATGGCTACACCTTC.

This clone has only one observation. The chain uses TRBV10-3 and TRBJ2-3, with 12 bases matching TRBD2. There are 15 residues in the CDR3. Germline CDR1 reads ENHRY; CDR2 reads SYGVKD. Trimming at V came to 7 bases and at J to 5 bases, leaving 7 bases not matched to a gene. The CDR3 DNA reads TGTGCCATCAACCGACTAGCGGGAGCGGAAGATACGCAGTATTTT. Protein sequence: CAINRLAGAEDTQYF.